These T cell receptor beta chains were read from a single sample in a study of radiotherapy plus CTLA-4 blockade in lung cancer. Only in-frame clones appear in the TCRdb table, and some are missing; sequencing was by immunoSEQ multiplex PCR. The sample consists of 89,000 or so clones, 75% to 90% of them appearing once. The material was peripheral blood, obtained from a patient treated with radiotherapy plus ipilimumab. The receptors here all came from a human donor with non-small cell lung cancer who had a partial response to radiotherapy plus ipilimumab. CDR3s include the opening cysteine and the closing phenylalanine or tryptophan. A D gene is named only where the DNA matches it firmly. For some rows the clone size is stated as once, few or many, or as a class when expanded; others skip it.

clone size: -
J gene: TRBJ1-2
D gene: TRBD1
V gene: TRBV28
CDR3 protein: CASSPRQGIGYTF
CDR3 DNA: TGTGCCAGCAGCCCCCGACAGGGTATTGGCTACACCTTC

clone size: -
J gene: TRBJ2-1
D gene: TRBD2
V gene: TRBV30
CDR3 protein: CAWSALSGYNEQFF
CDR3 DNA: TGTGCCTGGAGTGCCCTTAGCGGGTACAATGAGCAGTTCTTC

clone size: -
J gene: TRBJ1-1
D gene: -
V gene: TRBV28
CDR3 protein: CASSPRVTTEAFF
CDR3 DNA: TGTGCCAGCAGTCCCAGGGTTACTACTGAAGCTTTCTTT

clone size: -
J gene: TRBJ2-5
D gene: -
V gene: TRBV5-6
CDR3 protein: CASSLRVPNGETQYF
CDR3 DNA: TGTGCCAGCAGCTTGCGGGTACCGAATGGAGAGACCCAGTACTTC

clone size: -
J gene: TRBJ2-3
D gene: -
V gene: TRBV19
CDR3 protein: CASSIEISYTDTQYF
CDR3 DNA: TGTGCCAGTAGTATAGAGATCAGTTACACAGATACGCAGTATTTT

clone size: -
J gene: TRBJ1-6
D gene: TRBD1
V gene: TRBV19
CDR3 protein: CASHRTGGAETPLHF
CDR3 DNA: TGTGCCAGTCATCGGACAGGGGGCGCAGAAACACCCCTCCACTTT

clone size: -
J gene: TRBJ2-1
D gene: -
V gene: TRBV7-8
CDR3 protein: CASSLNWRSSYNEQFF
CDR3 DNA: TGTGCCAGCAGCTTAAATTGGCGGTCCTCCTACAATGAGCAGTTCTTC

clone size: -
J gene: TRBJ1-5
D gene: -
V gene: TRBV19
CDR3 protein: CASSIGSAGGQPQHF
CDR3 DNA: TGTGCCAGTAGTATAGGATCCGCGGGTGGGCAGCCCCAGCATTTT

clone size: -
J gene: TRBJ1-1
D gene: -
V gene: TRBV11-2
CDR3 protein: CASSLGPRRGPEAFF
CDR3 DNA: TGTGCCAGCAGCTTAGGCCCCCGTAGGGGCCCTGAAGCTTTCTTT

clone size: -
J gene: TRBJ1-5
D gene: -
V gene: TRBV7-2
CDR3 protein: CASSLDGGPNQPQHF
CDR3 DNA: TGTGCCAGCAGCTTAGACGGGGGTCCCAATCAGCCCCAGCATTTT

clone size: -
J gene: TRBJ2-2
D gene: -
V gene: TRBV27
CDR3 protein: CASSLSRTGELFF
CDR3 DNA: TGTGCCAGCAGTTTATCGAGGACCGGGGAGCTGTTTTTT

clone size: -
J gene: TRBJ2-2
D gene: -
V gene: TRBV9
CDR3 protein: CASSGSGRGELFF
CDR3 DNA: TGTGCCAGCAGCGGCTCAGGGAGGGGGGAGCTGTTTTTT

clone size: -
J gene: TRBJ2-5
D gene: TRBD1
V gene: TRBV2
CDR3 protein: CASSGDRDETQYF
CDR3 DNA: TGTGCCAGCAGTGGTGACAGGGATGAGACCCAGTACTTC

clone size: -
J gene: TRBJ1-4
D gene: TRBD1
V gene: TRBV28
CDR3 protein: CASRMTGATNEKLFF
CDR3 DNA: TGTGCCAGCAGGATGACAGGGGCAACTAATGAAAAACTGTTTTTT

clone size: -
J gene: TRBJ2-1
D gene: -
V gene: TRBV20-1
CDR3 protein: CSARPNNEQFF
CDR3 DNA: TGCAGTGCTAGACCAAACAATGAGCAGTTCTTC

clone size: -
J gene: TRBJ2-1
D gene: -
V gene: TRBV4-1
CDR3 protein: CASSQVSGEQFF
CDR3 DNA: TGCGCCAGCAGCCAAGTTAGCGGCGAGCAGTTCTTC

clone size: -
J gene: TRBJ2-3
D gene: -
V gene: TRBV9
CDR3 protein: CASSVVGGGLGTDTQYF
CDR3 DNA: TGTGCCAGCAGCGTAGTAGGGGGGGGCCTCGGCACAGATACGCAGTATTTT

clone size: few
J gene: TRBJ1-5
D gene: TRBD1
V gene: TRBV28
CDR3 protein: CASSQGGQSNQPQHF
CDR3 DNA: TGTGCCAGCAGCCAAGGGGGACAGAGCAATCAGCCCCAGCATTTT

clone size: -
J gene: TRBJ2-3
D gene: -
V gene: TRBV5-6
CDR3 protein: CASSLTGTDTQYF
CDR3 DNA: TGTGCCAGCAGCCTCACAGGCACAGATACGCAGTATTTT

clone size: -
J gene: TRBJ1-2
D gene: TRBD1
V gene: TRBV5-6
CDR3 protein: CASSSTGVGYTF
CDR3 DNA: TGTGCCAGCAGCAGTACAGGGGTTGGCTACACCTTC

clone size: -
J gene: TRBJ1-1
D gene: -
V gene: TRBV19
CDR3 protein: CASSIGARESFEAFF
CDR3 DNA: TGTGCCAGTAGTATAGGGGCGCGGGAAAGCTTTGAAGCTTTCTTT

clone size: -
J gene: TRBJ1-2
D gene: TRBD1
V gene: TRBV25-1
CDR3 protein: CASKGQGVLQGYTF
CDR3 DNA: TGTGCCAGCAAGGGACAGGGCGTCCTACAAGGCTACACCTTC

clone size: -
J gene: TRBJ1-4
D gene: -
V gene: TRBV5-1
CDR3 protein: CASSLDRLSTNEKLFF
CDR3 DNA: TGCGCCAGCAGCTTGGACAGATTATCAACTAATGAAAAACTGTTTTTT

clone size: -
J gene: TRBJ2-7
D gene: TRBD2
V gene: TRBV5-5
CDR3 protein: CASHSSGFTYEQYF
CDR3 DNA: TGTGCCAGCCACTCTAGCGGGTTTACCTACGAGCAGTACTTC

clone size: -
J gene: TRBJ2-7
D gene: TRBD2
V gene: TRBV19
CDR3 protein: CASSGTSGSAEQYF
CDR3 DNA: TGTGCCAGTAGCGGGACTAGCGGGAGCGCCGAGCAGTACTTC

clone size: -
J gene: TRBJ2-7
D gene: TRBD1
V gene: TRBV6-5
CDR3 protein: CASSYSGGQGYEQYF
CDR3 DNA: TGTGCCAGCAGTTACTCAGGTGGACAGGGGTACGAGCAGTACTTC

clone size: -
J gene: TRBJ2-1
D gene: TRBD2
V gene: TRBV7-9
CDR3 protein: CASSSTRLAGIVNEQFF
CDR3 DNA: TGTGCCAGCAGCTCCACTCGACTAGCGGGAATAGTAAATGAGCAGTTCTTC

clone size: few
J gene: TRBJ2-3
D gene: TRBD2
V gene: TRBV7-2
CDR3 protein: CASSRGGSTDTQYF
CDR3 DNA: TGTGCCAGCAGCCGCGGGGGTAGCACAGATACGCAGTATTTT

clone size: -
J gene: TRBJ2-7
D gene: TRBD2
V gene: TRBV28
CDR3 protein: CASRGAGPTYEQYF
CDR3 DNA: TGTGCCAGCCGGGGAGCGGGACCCACCTACGAGCAGTACTTC

clone size: -
J gene: TRBJ2-7
D gene: -
V gene: TRBV5-6
CDR3 protein: CASSLETVARYEQYF
CDR3 DNA: TGTGCCAGCAGCTTGGAGACAGTTGCTCGCTACGAGCAGTACTTC

clone size: -
J gene: TRBJ2-1
D gene: -
V gene: TRBV2
CDR3 protein: CASSEGQGRAYNEQFF
CDR3 DNA: TGTGCCAGCAGTGAAGGACAGGGGAGGGCATACAATGAGCAGTTCTTC

clone size: few
J gene: TRBJ2-6
D gene: -
V gene: TRBV7-3
CDR3 protein: CASSPPGGGANVLTF
CDR3 DNA: TGTGCCAGCAGCCCTCCCGGAGGTGGGGCCAACGTCCTGACTTTC

clone size: -
J gene: TRBJ1-1
D gene: -
V gene: TRBV19
CDR3 protein: CASSIDRYTEAFF
CDR3 DNA: TGTGCCAGTAGTATAGATCGGTACACTGAAGCTTTCTTT

clone size: few
J gene: TRBJ1-2
D gene: TRBD1
V gene: TRBV7-3
CDR3 protein: CASSLKAGGLYGYTF
CDR3 DNA: TGTGCCAGCAGCTTAAAGGCAGGGGGCCTCTATGGCTACACCTTC

clone size: once
J gene: TRBJ1-2
D gene: -
V gene: TRBV18
CDR3 protein: CASSPRGGDGYTF
CDR3 DNA: TGTGCCAGCTCACCCCGGGGGGGAGATGGCTACACCTTC

clone size: -
J gene: TRBJ2-1
D gene: TRBD1
V gene: TRBV13
CDR3 protein: CASSRRQGARYNEQFF
CDR3 DNA: TGTGCCAGCAGCAGGCGACAGGGGGCGCGATACAATGAGCAGTTCTTC

clone size: -
J gene: TRBJ2-5
D gene: TRBD1
V gene: TRBV19
CDR3 protein: CASSTGGAGETQYF
CDR3 DNA: TGTGCCAGTAGCACAGGGGGCGCGGGAGAGACCCAGTACTTC

clone size: -
J gene: TRBJ2-5
D gene: TRBD2
V gene: TRBV5-4
CDR3 protein: CASSLTSGRGETQYF
CDR3 DNA: TGTGCCAGCAGCTTGACTAGCGGGAGGGGTGAGACCCAGTACTTC

clone size: -
J gene: TRBJ2-1
D gene: -
V gene: TRBV5-4
CDR3 protein: CASSPGGNFNNEQFF
CDR3 DNA: TGTGCCAGCAGCCCCGGCGGGAACTTCAACAATGAGCAGTTCTTC

clone size: -
J gene: TRBJ2-5
D gene: -
V gene: TRBV30
CDR3 protein: CAWTLEREGETQYF
CDR3 DNA: TGTGCCTGGACTCTGGAACGGGAAGGAGAGACCCAGTACTTC

clone size: -
J gene: TRBJ1-5
D gene: -
V gene: TRBV4-1
CDR3 protein: CASSQEGARFNQPQHF
CDR3 DNA: TGCGCCAGCAGCCAAGAAGGGGCCCGTTTCAATCAGCCCCAGCATTTT

clone size: -
J gene: TRBJ2-5
D gene: -
V gene: TRBV28
CDR3 protein: CASSSGRRETQYF
CDR3 DNA: TGTGCCAGCAGTTCGGGAAGACGGGAGACCCAGTACTTC

clone size: -
J gene: TRBJ1-2
D gene: -
V gene: TRBV28
CDR3 protein: CASSQYYGYTF
CDR3 DNA: TGTGCCAGCAGCCAATACTATGGCTACACCTTC

clone size: -
J gene: TRBJ2-7
D gene: TRBD1
V gene: TRBV6-6
CDR3 protein: CASRDRDYEQYF
CDR3 DNA: TGTGCCAGTAGGGACAGGGACTACGAGCAGTACTTC

clone size: -
J gene: TRBJ2-2
D gene: -
V gene: TRBV2
CDR3 protein: CASSEQFNTGELFF
CDR3 DNA: TGTGCCAGCAGTGAACAGTTTAACACCGGGGAGCTGTTTTTT

clone size: -
J gene: TRBJ1-1
D gene: TRBD1
V gene: TRBV5-6
CDR3 protein: CASSLTGGDTEAFF
CDR3 DNA: TGTGCCAGCAGCTTAACAGGGGGGGACACTGAAGCTTTCTTT

clone size: -
J gene: TRBJ1-2
D gene: TRBD1
V gene: TRBV2
CDR3 protein: CASGTGGYGYTF
CDR3 DNA: TGTGCCAGCGGGACAGGAGGCTATGGCTACACCTTC

clone size: -
J gene: TRBJ2-7
D gene: -
V gene: TRBV6-1
CDR3 protein: CASSKRRDRSGEQYF
CDR3 DNA: TGTGCCAGCAGTAAACGCCGTGACAGGTCGGGCGAGCAGTACTTC

clone size: once
J gene: TRBJ2-7
D gene: -
V gene: TRBV10-3
CDR3 protein: CAISQGLYEQYF
CDR3 DNA: TGTGCCATCAGTCAGGGTCTCTACGAGCAGTACTTC

clone size: -
J gene: TRBJ2-1
D gene: -
V gene: TRBV30
CDR3 protein: CAWSENSDAEQFF
CDR3 DNA: TGTGCCTGGAGTGAAAATAGCGACGCTGAGCAGTTCTTC

clone size: -
J gene: TRBJ1-1
D gene: -
V gene: TRBV27
CDR3 protein: CASSLRYISRETEAFF
CDR3 DNA: TGTGCCAGCAGTTTGAGATACATATCCAGGGAAACTGAAGCTTTCTTT

clone size: -
J gene: TRBJ1-1
D gene: -
V gene: TRBV6-1
CDR3 protein: CASSADRNTEAFF
CDR3 DNA: TGTGCCAGCAGTGCCGACAGGAACACTGAAGCTTTCTTT

clone size: -
J gene: TRBJ2-1
D gene: -
V gene: TRBV10-3
CDR3 protein: CAISESRSEQFF
CDR3 DNA: TGTGCCATCAGTGAGTCGAGGAGTGAGCAGTTCTTC

clone size: few
J gene: TRBJ2-7
D gene: -
V gene: TRBV18
CDR3 protein: CASSQPGAESYEQYF
CDR3 DNA: TGTGCCAGCTCACAACCAGGGGCGGAGTCCTACGAGCAGTACTTC

clone size: -
J gene: TRBJ1-4
D gene: -
V gene: TRBV5-6
CDR3 protein: CASSRTGEAGEKLFF
CDR3 DNA: TGTGCCAGCAGCCGCACGGGGGAGGCGGGTGAAAAACTGTTTTTT

clone size: -
J gene: TRBJ1-2
D gene: TRBD1
V gene: TRBV28
CDR3 protein: CASSWQGARIYGYTF
CDR3 DNA: TGTGCCAGCAGTTGGCAGGGGGCGCGAATCTATGGCTACACCTTC